These 20 T cell receptor beta chains came from one sample sequenced in a study of blood T cell repertoires in COVID-19. Profiled with immunoSEQ multiplex PCR; TCRdb holds only in-frame clones, not every one. The repertoire holds more than 130,000 clones, with around nine tenths as singletons. The sample comprised peripheral blood. The receptors were gathered from a man aged 45-65 years with active or convalescent COVID-19.

The chain employs TRBV3-1 (or the pseudogene TRBV3-2) and TRBJ2-5; D is undetermined. The CDR3 runs 14 residues. V was shortened by 1 base and J by 6 bases, with 12 bases between the two germline ends. Germline CDR1 reads LGHDT; CDR2 reads YNNKEL (reference sequence). DNA of the CDR3: TGTGCCAGCAGCCAAGGCGACAAAGAAAAGACCCAGTACTTC. This encodes CASSQGDKEKTQYF.

The J gene is TRBJ2-7, the V gene TRBV24-1; 10 bases are a match to TRBD2. Germline CDR1 KGHDR, CDR2 SFDVKD. This CDR3 has 15 residues. After removal of 3 bases from V and 4 bases from J, the junction contained 5 bases not matched to a gene. CDR3: CATSDRTSGDYEQYF. DNA of the CDR3: TGTGCCACCAGTGATCGGACTAGCGGAGATTACGAGCAGTACTTC.

The chain recombines TRBV4-1 with TRBJ2-7, with 11 positions matching TRBD1. This CDR3 is 13 amino acids long. The trim removed 5 bases at V and 9 bases at J, leaving 6 bases unmatched. CDR1 and CDR2 from the germline V gene are MGHRA and YSYEKL. The CDR3 protein is CASSSQGQGVQYF. As DNA, the CDR3 is TGCGCCAGCAGCTCACAGGGACAGGGGGTGCAGTACTTC.

This clone was observed a few times. The chain combines TRBV6-6 with TRBJ2-6; TRBD1 might be the D (5 bases). The ends were cut back, 6 bases at V and 0 bases at J, with 9 bases in the middle. CDR3 length: 15 residues. CDR1 and CDR2 from the germline V gene are MNHNY and SVGAGI (reference sequence). CDR3: CASRLQDSGANVLTF. CDR3 nucleotides: TGTGCCAGCAGACTACAGGACTCTGGGGCCAACGTCCTGACTTTC.

This clone was observed a single time. In DNA form, the CDR3 reads TGTGCCAGCAGCTTAACGGGCTTCGGAAACACCATATATTTT. Protein: CASSLTGFGNTIYF. The chain carries TRBV7-3 and TRBJ1-3, with D hard to call. This CDR3 is built from 14 residues. Germline CDR1 SGHTA, CDR2 FQGTGA. V lost 0 bases and J lost 4, with 7 bases in between.

This chain uses TRBV7-2 with TRBJ1-5; 12 bases agree with TRBD1. The CDR3 runs to 18 residues. The V segment lost 6 bases and the J segment 2 bases; nucleotides outside the gene matches: 11. Germline V gene data show CDR1 as SGHTA and CDR2 as FQGNSA. The CDR3 coding sequence is TGTGCCAGCAGTGCCCGGGACAGGGGGCTTTTCGGCAATCAGCCCCAGCATTTT. The encoded protein is CASSARDRGLFGNQPQHF.

The chain links TRBV28 to TRBJ2-7, with 7 bases lining up with TRBD1. Germline-derived CDR1 and CDR2 are MDHEN and SYDVKM. V lost 5 bases and J lost 2; bases outside the gene matches: 6. CDR3 length: 14 amino acids. DNA for the CDR3: TGTGCCAGCAGTACGGGACAGCTCCCCTACGAGCAGTACTTC. Translation: CASSTGQLPYEQYF.

This chain uses TRBV28 with TRBJ1-3; no clear D. Germline-derived CDR1 and CDR2 are MDHEN and SYDVKM. The CDR3 runs 13 residues. The ends were cut back, 6 bases at V and 1 base at J, with 7 bases in the middle. CDR3 nucleotides: TGTGCCAGCAGCCGGACTTCTGGAAACACCATATATTTT. Its translation is CASSRTSGNTIYF. Full variable domain (outside the CDR3, taken from reference TRBV28 and TRBJ1-3): DVKVTQSSRYLVKRTGEKVFLECVQDMDHENMFWYRQDPGLGLRLIYFSYDVKMKEKGDIPEGYSVSREKKERFSLILESASTNQTSMYLCASSRTSGNTIYFGEGSWLTVV.

This clone was counted between two and nine times. The J gene is TRBJ1-2, the V gene TRBV6-5; possibly TRBD1 for D (6 bases). CDR1 MNHEY and CDR2 SVGAGI come from the germline V gene. The CDR3 is 15 amino acids. Trimming removed 9 bases from V and 8 bases from J, with 25 bases in between. This chain's CDR3 is CASFSPGHLTGGYTF. The CDR3 coding sequence is TGTGCCAGTTTCAGCCCGGGACACCTAACGGGGGGCTACACCTTC.

J is TRBJ2-7 and V is TRBV4-1; D remains unclear. The CDR3 sequence is 14 residues long. Between the trimmed V and J ends, which lost 2 bases and 2 bases, there was a span of 10 bases. Per the germline V gene, CDR1 is MGHRA and CDR2 is YSYEKL. CDR3 sequence (DNA): TGCGCCAGCAGCCAAATTCCCCTCGCCTACGAGCAGTACTTC. Protein product: CASSQIPLAYEQYF.

V and J are TRBV18 and TRBJ2-5; 10 nucleotides align to TRBD2. Trimming took 3 bases from V and 4 from J; bases not matched to a gene: 8. The CDR3 sequence is 16 residues long. The germline V gene encodes CDR1 KGHSH and CDR2 LQKENI. The chain's CDR3 is CASSPPSGRAGETQYF. As DNA, the CDR3 is TGTGCCAGCTCACCCCCGAGCGGGAGGGCCGGAGAGACCCAGTACTTC. Using reference TRBV18 and TRBJ2-5 for the parts outside the CDR3, the full variable domain is NAGVMQNPRHLVRRRGQEARLRCSPMKGHSHVYWYRQLPEEGLKFMVYLQKENIIDESGMPKERFSAEFPKEGPSILRIQQVVRGDSAAYFCASSPPSGRAGETQYFGPGTRLLVL.

The gene calls are TRBV6-4 and TRBJ2-1, with 9 bases matching TRBD2. The CDR3 consists of 14 residues. Germline CDR1 is MRHNA and CDR2 is SNTAGT. V trimming: 8 bases; J trimming: 8 bases; junction bases outside the gene matches: 10. The CDR3 loop reads CASRRGGRADEQFF. The CDR3 DNA follows: TGTGCCAGCCGGCGGGGCGGGAGGGCCGATGAGCAGTTCTTC.

V gene TRBV19 combines with J gene TRBJ1-5, with TRBD1 matching 7 bases. The CDR3 is 15 amino acids. The germline V gene encodes CDR1 LNHDA and CDR2 SQIVND (reference sequence). The junction had 2 bases not matched to a gene; V was cut back by 2 bases and J by 1 base. In DNA, the CDR3 is TGTGCCAGTAGTATACAGGGGGTGAGCAATCAGCCCCAGCATTTT. Amino acids: CASSIQGVSNQPQHF.

This chain joins TRBV6-6 and TRBJ2-1; 7 bases align to TRBD1. CDR3 length equals 14 residues. Germline V lookup: CDR1 MNHNY, CDR2 SVGAGI (reference sequence). The V segment lost 6 bases and the J segment 5 bases; nucleotides outside the gene matches: 7. The CDR3 coding sequence is TGTGCCAGCAGACGCTCGACAGGGAACAATGAGCAGTTCTTC. Its translation is CASRRSTGNNEQFF.

The chain recombines TRBV9 with TRBJ2-1; the match to TRBD2 covers 7 bases. The V segment lost 3 bases and the J segment 0 bases; nucleotides outside the gene matches: 6. This CDR3 region has 16 residues. In germline, CDR1 is SGDLS, CDR2 YYNGEE. This CDR3 is CASSAPSGSSYNEQFF. The CDR3 DNA follows: TGTGCCAGCAGCGCCCCTAGCGGAAGCTCCTACAATGAGCAGTTCTTC.

The CDR3 bases are TGTGCCAGCAGTCGATTACAGGGCTCGGGCGAGCAGTACTTC. Its translation: CASSRLQGSGEQYF. V gene TRBV28 combines with J gene TRBJ2-7; weak D call: TRBD1 (6 bases). CDR1 and CDR2 (germline): MDHEN, SYDVKM. The CDR3 is 14 amino acids. Trimming stripped 5 bases from V and 6 bases from J, with 17 bases between.

The chain combines TRBV19 with TRBJ2-1; weak D call: TRBD1 (6 bases). The CDR3 has 15 residues. Trimming pared 7 bases from V and 6 bases from J, leaving 19 bases between. Germline CDR1 reads LNHDA; CDR2 reads SQIVND (reference sequence). The CDR3 nucleotides are TGTGCCAGTACCCCAGGGGCGGCCACCTCCAATGAGCAGTTCTTC. This gives the protein CASTPGAATSNEQFF.

CDR3 nucleotides: TGTGCCAGCAGTTTAGGGACTAGCGGGAGTCTCGGTGAGCAGTTCTTC. Protein product: CASSLGTSGSLGEQFF. V usage is TRBV28 and J usage is TRBJ2-1; 14 nucleotides align to TRBD2. Germline lookup yields CDR1 MDHEN and CDR2 SYDVKM. The CDR3 spans 16 residues. V was pared by 2 bases and J by 9 bases, with 6 bases of the junction left unmatched.

The chain combines TRBV6-1 with TRBJ2-1; TRBD2 agrees at 12 bases. Germline V gene sequence: CDR1 MNHNS, CDR2 SASEGT. The J segment lost 8 bases and the V segment lost 4 bases, leaving 12 bases of the junction unmatched. The CDR3 length is 17 residues. The CDR3 nucleotides read TGTGCCAGCAGTGGCAGACTAGCGGGAGTTGGGCTCGATGAGCAGTTCTTC. Amino acid sequence: CASSGRLAGVGLDEQFF.

With respect to this clone: Other nucleotide sequences in the sample specify the same CDR3. This rearrangement joins TRBV12-3 or TRBV12-4 to TRBJ2-3; D might be TRBD1 (6 bases). The germline V and J ends were trimmed by 3 bases and 4 bases, with 8 bases remaining between them. The CDR3 extends over 13 amino acids. The CDR3 reads CASSFKGADTQYF. The DNA of the CDR3 is TGTGCCAGCAGTTTCAAGGGGGCAGATACGCAGTATTTT.